One and the same sample provided the 31 T cell receptor beta chains below, sequenced in a study of T cell clonality in common variable immunodeficiency. Clones were read by immunoSEQ multiplex PCR, and TCRdb kept only the in-frame ones, dropping some. The sample shows 30,000 to 40,000 clones, none of them appearing just once. Specimen: peripheral blood mononuclear cells. The source of these receptors is a person aged 18 to 70 in good health.

In this sample, this clone turned up a few times. Coverage ceases 3 residues before the CDR3 finishes, and the germline J gene fills in the end. The chain joins TRBV16 to TRBJ2-5; the D gene is possibly TRBD2 (8 bases). V was pared by 4 bases and J by 3 bases, with 24 bases between. The V gene's germline CDR1 is KGHSY and CDR2 FQNENV. This CDR3 comprises 18 residues. The DNA read from the CDR3 is TGTGCCAGCAGCCCGTACACAGGGGCGGGAGGAAAGGAAGAGACC. Residues: CASSPYTGAGGKEET. The full CDR3 reads CASSPYTGAGGKEETQYF. Using reference TRBV16 and TRBJ2-5 for the parts outside the CDR3, the full variable domain is GEEVAQTPKHLVRGEGQKAKLYCAPIKGHSYVFWYQQVLKNEFKFLISFQNENVFDETGMPKERFSAKCLPNSPCSLEIQATKLEDSAVYFCASSPYTGAGGKEETQYFGPGTRLLVL.

This clone was seen ten or more times. The read falls 3 residues short of the CDR3 end, and the missing part is taken from the germline J gene. The chain couples TRBV5-1 to TRBJ2-3; D possibly corresponds to TRBD2 (5 bases). CDR1 and CDR2 from the germline V gene are SGHRS and YFSETQ. The V end was cut by 1 base, the J end by 5 bases, with 17 bases between. CDR3 length equals 16 residues. The CDR3 sequence is CASSLSDNAAGDTQYF. The sequenced part of the CDR3 DNA is TGCGCCAGCAGCTTGAGTGACAATGCGGCGGGAGATACG. Using reference TRBV5-1 and TRBJ2-3 for the parts outside the CDR3, the full variable domain is KAGVTQTPRYLIKTRGQQVTLSCSPISGHRSVSWYQQTPGQGLQFLFEYFSETQRNKGNFPGRFSGRQFSNSRSEMNVSTLELGDSALYLCASSLSDNAAGDTQYFGPGTRLTVL.

This clone was recorded many times. Coverage ceases 3 residues before the CDR3 finishes, and the germline J gene fills in the end. The V and J genes are TRBV18 and TRBJ2-5, with 8 bases lining up with TRBD2. Unmatched junction bases numbered 9, after V lost 4 bases and J lost 5 bases. Germline-derived CDR1 and CDR2 are KGHSH and LQKENI. The CDR3 runs 15 residues. CDR3 loop: CASSQRGTSGETQYF. Partial CDR3 DNA: TGTGCCAGCTCACAGCGGGGAACTAGCGGTGAGACC.

This clone has a count of ten or more. The CDR3 is cut off 3 residues early in the read; its end comes from the germline J gene. The gene calls are TRBV5-6 and TRBJ2-7; D remains unclear. CDR3 length: 13 amino acids. Trimming cost V 4 bases and J 3 bases, with 11 bases left between them. Germline CDR1 is SGHDT and CDR2 is YYEEEE. The sequenced CDR3 bases are TGTGCCAGCAGCCCCGGGTCCTACTACGAG. As protein: CASSPGSYYE. Given in full, the CDR3 is CASSPGSYYEQYF. Filled out from reference TRBV5-6 and TRBJ2-7, the complete variable domain reads DAGVTQSPTHLIKTRGQQVTLRCSPKSGHDTVSWYQQALGQGPQFIFQYYEEEERQRGNFPDRFSGHQFPNYSSELNVNALLLGDSALYLCASSPGSYYEQYFGPGTRLTVT.

This clone was detected many times. The CDR3 end falls 3 residues outside the read, so it is completed with the germline J gene. The V gene is TRBV4-1, the J gene TRBJ2-5; the D call may be TRBD1 or TRBD2 (6 bases each). V lost 4 bases to trimming and J lost 0 bases, with 12 bases between them. CDR1 is MGHRA and CDR2 is YSYEKL in the germline V gene. The CDR3 runs to 15 residues. This CDR3 reads CASSPGAGHQETQYF. The sequenced CDR3 bases are TGCGCCAGCAGCCCAGGGGCGGGACACCAAGAGACC.

This clone was observed a few times. The observed sequence ends 3 residues before the CDR3 terminus, with the missing tail filled in from the germline J gene. V is TRBV11-1 and J is TRBJ2-1, with D uncertain. There are 15 residues in the CDR3. Trimming took off 3 bases at V and 0 bases at J, with 9 bases between the two ends. Per germline, CDR1 SGHAT and CDR2 FQDESV (reference sequence). CDR3 residues: CASSFRSDSYNEQFF. CDR3 DNA (partial): TGTGCCAGCAGCTTTAGGAGCGACTCCTACAATGAG.

The table lists this clone with many counts. The read falls 3 residues short of the CDR3 end, and the missing part is taken from the germline J gene. The chain uses TRBV19 and TRBJ2-3; 7 positions match TRBD1. CDR1 and CDR2 (germline): LNHDA, SQIVND (reference sequence). The CDR3 has 13 residues. V lost 6 bases to trimming and J lost 4 bases; unmatched junction nucleotides: 4. The part of the CDR3 DNA that was read is TGTGCCAGTAGCGGGACAGCGCCAGATACG. It translates to CASSGTAPDT. From start to end, the CDR3 is CASSGTAPDTQYF.

The sequenced part of the CDR3 DNA is TGTGCCTGGACCCTGACAGCAAACTATGGT. Residues: CAWTLTANYG. The complete CDR3 reads CAWTLTANYGQYF. This chain uses TRBV30 with TRBJ2-4; D is perhaps TRBD1 (5 bases). The observed sequence ends 3 residues before the CDR3 terminus, with the missing tail filled in from the germline J gene. CDR1 is GTSNPN and CDR2 is SVGIG in the germline V gene (reference sequence). This CDR3 contains 13 residues.

This clone has ten or more counts. The read halts 3 residues ahead of the CDR3 end, with the missing end drawn from the germline J gene. The chain combines TRBV7-6 with TRBJ2-1; 8 nucleotides match TRBD2. The length of the CDR3 is 14 residues. Per germline, CDR1 SGHVS and CDR2 FNYEAQ. The V and J ends lost 4 bases and 9 bases, in that order; junction bases with no gene match: 8. The CDR3 loop reads CASSSGGGVGEQFF. The CDR3 DNA, read in part, is TGTGCCAGCAGCTCGGGAGGGGGGGTCGGTGAG. The full variable domain, with the rest looked up from reference TRBV7-6 and TRBJ2-1, is GAGVSQSPRYKVTKRGQDVALRCDPISGHVSLYWYRQALGQGPEFLTYFNYEAQQDKSGLPNDRFSAERPEGSISTLTIQRTEQRDSAMYRCASSSGGGVGEQFFGPGTRLTVL.

This clone was detected a few times. With the read ending 3 residues before the CDR3 end, the germline J gene is used to fill in that end. The V call is TRBV20-1, the J call TRBJ2-7, with D maybe TRBD2 (6 bases). CDR3 length: 12 amino acids. Trimming pared 6 bases from V and 2 bases from J, leaving 11 bases between. Germline-derived CDR1 and CDR2 are DFQATT and SNEGSKA (reference sequence). The CDR3 sequence is CSASRGTYEQYF. CDR3 DNA, as far as it was read: TGCAGTGCCTCGCGGGGAACCTACGAG.

This clone was seen ten or more times. The observed sequence ends 3 residues before the CDR3 terminus, with the missing tail filled in from the germline J gene. This sequence joins TRBV20-1 and TRBJ2-5, with 9 positions matching TRBD1. The CDR3 is 14 residues long. Trimming cost V 2 bases and J 5 bases; bases outside gene matches: 6. Germline values: CDR1 DFQATT, CDR2 SNEGSKA (reference sequence). The CDR3 loop reads CSARKTGGPETQYF. The sequenced CDR3 bases are TGCAGTGCTAGAAAAACAGGGGGCCCGGAGACC.

This clone showed up many times. The read is 3 residues too short to cover the CDR3 end, so that end is filled in from the germline J gene. This chain connects TRBV30 to TRBJ1-1; 9 bases fit TRBD1. The germline gives CDR1 GTSNPN, CDR2 SVGIG (reference sequence). V lost 5 bases, J lost 0 bases, and 7 bases stayed unmatched. The CDR3 consists of 15 residues. The CDR3 region is CAWGWRDRVNTEAFF. The DNA read from the CDR3 is TGTGCCTGGGGATGGAGGGACAGGGTGAACACTGAA.

There are many counts of this clone. The CDR3 goes on 3 residues after the read ends, and that part is filled in from the germline J gene. The genes are TRBV19 and TRBJ2-2; no clear D gene. CDR1 and CDR2 from the germline V gene are LNHDA and SQIVND (reference sequence). There are 16 residues in the CDR3. V lost 5 bases, J lost 2 bases, and 15 bases lay in between. Partial CDR3 DNA: TGTGCCAGTAGTTCCCCCCGCCAGAAAAACACCGGGGAG. It specifies CASSSPRQKNTGE. The whole CDR3 sequence reads CASSSPRQKNTGELFF.

In this sample, this clone turned up many times. The CDR3 bases that were read are TGTGCCAGCAGTTTAGGGGGCGCGAGGTCCTACGAG. Translating gives CASSLGGARSYE. The whole CDR3 sequence reads CASSLGGARSYEQYF. The V gene is TRBV28, the J gene TRBJ2-7; D might be TRBD1 (6 bases). Read sequence stops 3 residues before the CDR3 end, and the germline J gene provides the missing end. Germline V lookup: CDR1 MDHEN, CDR2 SYDVKM. V lost 2 bases and J 1 base, leaving 12 bases between the germline ends. The CDR3 is 15 amino acids. Based on the CDR3 plus reference TRBV28 and TRBJ2-7, the full variable domain is DVKVTQSSRYLVKRTGEKVFLECVQDMDHENMFWYRQDPGLGLRLIYFSYDVKMKEKGDIPEGYSVSREKKERFSLILESASTNQTSMYLCASSLGGARSYEQYFGPGTRLTVT.

In its sample, this clone was seen many times. Germline and junction disagree at one end, which may indicate a read error. Coverage ceases 3 residues before the CDR3 finishes, and the germline J gene fills in the end. The chain combines TRBV7-7 with TRBJ1-6, with D unclear. Germline lookup yields CDR1 SSHAT and CDR2 FNYEAQ (reference sequence). The CDR3 totals 14 residues. The sequenced part of the CDR3 DNA is TGTGCTAGCAGCCTCGGGGAAAGAAATTCACCC. Encoded protein: CASSLGERNSP. The full CDR3 protein is CASSLGERNSPLHF.

There are many counts of this clone. Read data end 3 residues before the CDR3 end; the end is taken from the germline J gene. V is TRBV20-1 and J is TRBJ1-3, with a possible D match to TRBD1 (5 bases). The CDR3 covers 15 residues. CDR1 is DFQATT and CDR2 is SNEGSKA in the germline V gene (reference sequence). Trimming shortened V by 4 bases and J by 0 bases, and 13 bases separated the two germline ends. CDR3 DNA (partial): TGCAGTGCTATTAGGGGAGGCCACTCTGGAAACACC. It specifies CSAIRGGHSGNT. The whole CDR3 region reads CSAIRGGHSGNTIYF.

This clone has at least ten counts. The read halts 3 residues ahead of the CDR3 end, with the missing end drawn from the germline J gene. This chain connects TRBV2 to TRBJ2-3, with TRBD2 identical over 9 bases. Germline-derived CDR1 and CDR2 are SNHLY and FYNNEI. The CDR3 sequence is 16 residues long. Trimming at V came to 5 bases and at J to 3 bases, leaving 9 bases not matched to a gene. CDR3 in amino acids: CASSPRVAGDTDTQYF. CDR3 DNA (partial): TGTGCCAGCAGTCCACGAGTAGCGGGAGATACAGATACG.

This clone appeared many times. Read data end 3 residues before the CDR3 end; the end is taken from the germline J gene. The chain recombines TRBV12-3 or TRBV12-4 with TRBJ2-5; tentatively, D is TRBD1 (5 bases). Trimming cost V 3 bases and J 5 bases, with 13 bases left between them. This CDR3 comprises 14 residues. The part of the CDR3 DNA that was read is TGTGCCAGCAGTTTTAGGACACTCGGGGAGACC. It encodes CASSFRTLGET. The full CDR3 reads CASSFRTLGETQYF.

At least ten counts were recorded for this clone. The read is 3 residues too short to cover the CDR3 end, so that end is filled in from the germline J gene. This rearrangement joins TRBV23-1 to TRBJ2-7; unclear D gene. TRBV23-1 is recorded as an ORF, its role being uncertain. The CDR3 length is 15 residues. V dropped 1 base and J dropped 0 bases, with 10 bases sitting between them. The sequenced part of the CDR3 DNA is TGCGCCAGCAGTCAATGGCGGAAGAGCTCCTACGAG. Translation: CASSQWRKSSYE. The whole CDR3 sequence reads CASSQWRKSSYEQYF.

This clone was counted at least ten times. The read ends 3 residues early relative to the CDR3; the germline J gene fills the gap. This chain joins TRBV30 and TRBJ2-1; TRBD2 is a possible D gene (6 bases). With 2 bases removed from V and 4 bases from J, the gap between germline ends came to 12 bases. The germline V gene has CDR1 GTSNPN and CDR2 SVGIG (reference sequence). This CDR3 spans 14 amino acids. CDR3 bases read: TGTGCCTGGAGTCGAAGACTAGAATACAATGAG. It yields the protein CAWSRRLEYNE. The CDR3, in full, reads CAWSRRLEYNEQFF. Drawing the rest from reference TRBV30 and TRBJ2-1, the complete variable domain is SQTIHQWPATLVQPVGSPLSLECTVEGTSNPNLYWYRQAAGRGLQLLFYSVGIGQISSEVPQNLSASRPQDRQFILSSKKLLLSDSGFYLCAWSRRLEYNEQFFGPGTRLTVL.

This clone was counted many times. Read coverage stops 3 residues before the CDR3 terminus; the germline J gene supplies the remainder. The J gene is TRBJ2-7, the V gene TRBV5-1; maybe TRBD1 (6 bases). The CDR3 has 13 amino acids. Germline CDR1 reads SGHRS; CDR2 reads YFSETQ. Deletions cut 1 base from V and 2 bases from J, with 7 bases between. Partial CDR3 DNA: TGCGCCAGCAGCTTGAGGACAGCCTACGAG. Translation gives CASSLRTAYE. In full, the CDR3 reads CASSLRTAYEQYF.

This clone was picked up many times. CDR3 amino acids: CASSPRGLAGGPPGEQYF. CDR3 DNA (partial): TGTGCCAGCTCACCACGTGGACTAGCGGGAGGGCCCCCCGGCGAG. V and J are TRBV18 and TRBJ2-7; 15 bases are a match to TRBD2. The read falls 3 residues short of the CDR3 end, and the missing part is taken from the germline J gene. V was pared by 1 base and J by 6 bases, with 10 bases of the junction left unmatched. The length of the CDR3 is 18 residues. The germline V gene has CDR1 KGHSH and CDR2 LQKENI.

This clone came up many times. The read ends 3 residues before the CDR3 terminus; that terminus is restored from the germline J gene. The chain joins TRBV7-9 to TRBJ2-7; 9 bases match TRBD1. CDR1 and CDR2 (germline): SEHNR, FQNEAQ (reference sequence). Trimming took 6 bases from V and 6 from J; bases not matched to a gene: 9. The CDR3 extends over 14 amino acids. The DNA read from the CDR3 is TGTGCCAGCAGTTACCCCGGGACAGGGACCGAG. It is translated as CASSYPGTGTE. The full CDR3 is CASSYPGTGTEQYF.

This clone showed up many times. The CDR3 end is not reached by the read, which stops 3 residues before it; the germline J gene fills it in. V usage is TRBV19 and J usage is TRBJ2-1; D is possibly TRBD1 (6 bases). This CDR3 region has 15 residues. Between the trimmed V and J ends, which lost 5 bases and 2 bases, there was a span of 13 bases. Germline-derived CDR1 and CDR2 are LNHDA and SQIVND (reference sequence). CDR3 bases read: TGTGCCAGTAGTGAGGGAAACAGGGCCTACAATGAG. This gives the protein CASSEGNRAYNE. The whole CDR3 sequence reads CASSEGNRAYNEQFF. Looking up the rest from reference TRBV19 and TRBJ2-1 gives the full variable domain: DGGITQSPKYLFRKEGQNVTLSCEQNLNHDAMYWYRQDPGQGLRLIYYSQIVNDFQKGDIAEGYSVSREKKESFPLTVTSAQKNPTAFYLCASSEGNRAYNEQFFGPGTRLTVL.

CDR3 residues: CASSFWERGTAKNIYTF. The CDR3 DNA, read in part, is TGTGCCAGCAGCTTCTGGGAGAGAGGGACAGCCAAAAACATC. The gene calls are TRBV7-6 and TRBJ1-2, with 7 positions matching TRBD1. The sequence runs out 3 residues before the end of the CDR3; the remainder is reconstructed from the germline J gene. Per the germline V gene, CDR1 is SGHVS and CDR2 is FNYEAQ. The CDR3 extends over 17 amino acids.

This clone was observed at least ten times. Read coverage stops 3 residues before the CDR3 terminus; the germline J gene supplies the remainder. J is TRBJ1-1 and V is TRBV19; 7 positions agree with TRBD1. Germline V lookup: CDR1 LNHDA, CDR2 SQIVND (reference sequence). The CDR3 runs 17 residues. Trimming at V came to 5 bases and at J to 4 bases, leaving 16 bases not matched to a gene. Incomplete CDR3 DNA: TGTGCCAGTAGTTCCTACAGGGGCCTAATAGGGGGCACTGAA. Its protein is CASSSYRGLIGGTE. The complete CDR3 sequence is CASSSYRGLIGGTEAFF.

This clone was recorded at least ten times. The read is 3 residues too short to cover the CDR3 end, so that end is filled in from the germline J gene. The chain uses TRBV20-1 and TRBJ2-5; TRBD2 aligns across 8 bases. The CDR3 is 15 residues long. The junction had 11 bases not matched to a gene; V was cut back by 3 bases and J by 5 bases. In germline, CDR1 is DFQATT, CDR2 SNEGSKA (reference sequence). CDR3 loop: CSARKGSGSEETQYF. Partial CDR3 DNA: TGCAGTGCTAGGAAAGGGAGCGGGAGTGAGGAGACC.

Ten or more counts support this clone. The read comes to an end 3 residues before the CDR3 does, leaving the germline J gene to fill in the end. This chain uses TRBV5-8 with TRBJ2-2, with D possibly being TRBD1 (5 bases). V was trimmed by 4 bases and J by 0 bases, leaving 10 bases between them. The CDR3 is 15 residues long. Germline V gene data show CDR1 as SGHTS and CDR2 as YDEGEE. The CDR3: CASSTGQANTGELFF. The sequenced CDR3 bases are TGTGCCAGCAGCACCGGACAAGCGAACACCGGGGAG.

In its sample, this clone was seen many times. The read is 3 residues too short to cover the CDR3 end, so that end is filled in from the germline J gene. This sequence joins TRBV19 and TRBJ1-4; D possibly corresponds to TRBD1 (6 bases). The CDR3 extends over 15 amino acids. Trimming removed 6 bases from V and 7 bases from J, with 18 bases in between. From germline, CDR1 is LNHDA and CDR2 SQIVND (reference sequence). The sequenced part of the CDR3 DNA is TGTGCCAGTAGCAAACCTCCGGACAGCCGTGAAAAA. Translating it yields CASSKPPDSREK. The full CDR3 protein is CASSKPPDSREKLFF. Full variable domain (outside the CDR3, taken from reference TRBV19 and TRBJ1-4): DGGITQSPKYLFRKEGQNVTLSCEQNLNHDAMYWYRQDPGQGLRLIYYSQIVNDFQKGDIAEGYSVSREKKESFPLTVTSAQKNPTAFYLCASSKPPDSREKLFFGSGTQLSVL.

At least ten counts were recorded for this clone. Sequencing ends 3 residues short of the CDR3 end; the germline J gene provides the rest. The chain uses TRBV5-6 and TRBJ1-5, with D maybe TRBD1 (5 bases). The CDR3 is made up of 14 amino acids. The germline V gene encodes CDR1 SGHDT and CDR2 YYEEEE. The V and J ends lost 3 bases and 4 bases respectively, with 11 bases between them. CDR3 sequence: CASSSRQLNQPQHF. Partial CDR3 DNA: TGTGCCAGCAGCTCACGACAGTTAAATCAGCCC.

This clone occurred many times. The read ends 3 residues shy of where the CDR3 ends; the end is completed using the germline J gene. V and J are TRBV20-1 and TRBJ1-2, with D uncertain. The V and J ends lost 3 bases and 6 bases respectively, with 14 bases between them. The CDR3 has 13 amino acids. Per the germline V gene, CDR1 is DFQATT and CDR2 is SNEGSKA (reference sequence). The CDR3 sequence is CSASYTRRDGYTF. The DNA read from the CDR3 is TGCAGTGCTAGCTACACCCGGAGGGATGGC.